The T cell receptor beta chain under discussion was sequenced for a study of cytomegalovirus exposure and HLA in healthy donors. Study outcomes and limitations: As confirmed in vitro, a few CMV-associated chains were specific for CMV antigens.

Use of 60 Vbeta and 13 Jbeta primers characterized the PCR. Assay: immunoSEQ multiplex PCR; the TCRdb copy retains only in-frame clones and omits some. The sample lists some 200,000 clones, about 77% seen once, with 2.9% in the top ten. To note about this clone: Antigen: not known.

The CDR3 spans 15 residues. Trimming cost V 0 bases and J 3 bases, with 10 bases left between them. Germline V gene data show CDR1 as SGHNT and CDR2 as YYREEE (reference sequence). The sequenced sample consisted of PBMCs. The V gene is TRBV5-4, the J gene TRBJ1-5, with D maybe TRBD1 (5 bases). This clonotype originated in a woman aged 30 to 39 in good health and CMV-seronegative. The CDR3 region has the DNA TGTGCCAGCAGCTTGGGTGGGGGGAACAATCAGCCCCAGCATTTT. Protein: CASSLGGGNNQPQHF.